This is a list of T cell receptor beta chains from one sample in a study of T cells in Graves' hyperthyroidism and ophthalmopathy. A single record per CDR3 protein comes from TCRdb applying MiXCR to the multiplex PCR reads. The profile shows about 700,000 distinct CDR3 sequences, nearly 45% of them singletons. Specimen: peripheral blood or thyroid tissue (not recorded which). The receptors here all came from an adult man with Graves' disease, either hyperthyroidism or ophthalmopathy (not recorded which). The CDR3 runs from the conserved cysteine through the conserved F or W. The order of the fields is clone size, D gene, V gene, J gene, CDR3 DNA, CDR3 protein. D genes are given only for firm matches. Where a row states a size, it is once, few, many or the class of an expanded clone; other rows omit it.

few	NA	TRBV12-3/TRBV12-4	TRBJ2-7	TGTGCCAGCAGTTCAAGACTAGAGGGCGAGCAGTACTTC	CASSSRLEGEQYF
NA	NA	TRBV25-1	TRBJ1-2	TGTGCCAGTAGTACCTGGGGCTATGGTTACACCTTC	CASSTWGYGYTF
NA	NA	TRBV10-1	TRBJ2-2	TGCGCCACCAGCCGGGATCCCATAAACACCGGGGAGCTGTTTTTT	CATSRDPINTGELFF
many	TRBD1	TRBV24-1	TRBJ2-7	TGTGCCACCGGTGGCAGGGGGCACGAGCAGTACTTC	CATGGRGHEQYF
NA	NA	TRBV18	TRBJ1-1	TGTGCCAGCTCATCTTTGACAGGACTATACACTGAAGCTTTCTTT	CASSSLTGLYTEAFF
NA	NA	TRBV5-1	TRBJ1-2	TGCGCCAGCGGCCATGGGAACCTTAACTATGGCTACACCTTC	CASGHGNLNYGYTF
NA	TRBD1	TRBV7-8	TRBJ1-6	TGTGCCAGCAGCGCCGGGGACAGGGTAAATTCACCCCTCCACTTT	CASSAGDRVNSPLHF
many	NA	TRBV25-1	TRBJ1-1	TGTGCCAGCAGCTCCCTGCCAGGGAGGGCAGAAGTGTACATGAACACTGAAGCTTTCTTT	CASSSLPGRAEVYMNTEAFF
few	NA	TRBV7-9	TRBJ2-2	TGTGCCAGCAGCTTGGCAGAGGATAGCACCGGGGAGCTGTTTTTT	CASSLAEDSTGELFF
many	NA	TRBV12-3/TRBV12-4	TRBJ1-4	TGTGCCAGCAGTTTACAGGGACGTAATGAAAAACTGTTTTTT	CASSLQGRNEKLFF
NA	NA	TRBV10-2	TRBJ1-6	TGCGTCAGCGTTGGAGGAGACTCACCCCTCCACTTT	CVSVGGDSPLHF
many	NA	TRBV29-1	TRBJ1-1	TGCAGCGTTGAAGACATCAGCCCGAACACTGAAGCTTTCTTT	CSVEDISPNTEAFF
NA	NA	TRBV29-1	TRBJ2-7	TGCAGCGTTGGGTTTGACCGGGCTTTCTACGAGCAGTACTTC	CSVGFDRAFYEQYF
NA	NA	TRBV5-1	TRBJ1-5	TGCGCCAGCAGCTTGGAACAGGGCGGTCAGCCCCAGCATTTT	CASSLEQGGQPQHF
NA	NA	TRBV29-1	TRBJ1-3	TGCAGCGTTGACGGGGCGTGGGGCTACACCATATATTTT	CSVDGAWGYTIYF
NA	TRBD1	TRBV7-2	TRBJ2-5	TGTGCCAGCAGCGCCCGACAGGGCGAAGAGACCCAGTACTTC	CASSARQGEETQYF
NA	NA	TRBV7-2	TRBJ2-7	TGTGCCAGCAGCTCCTCAGGGGACGACTCCTACGAGCAGTACTTC	CASSSSGDDSYEQYF
NA	NA	TRBV7-8	TRBJ1-4	TGTGCCAGCAGCTTAAAGGCGGGGTCTAATGAAAAACTGTTTTTT	CASSLKAGSNEKLFF
many	TRBD2	TRBV2	TRBJ2-7	TGTGCCAGCAGAACCTCCGGGACTAACGAGCAGTACTTC	CASRTSGTNEQYF
NA	NA	TRBV10-2	TRBJ1-6	TGCGTCAGTTCAGGGGATCGGAATTCACCCCTCCACTTT	CVSSGDRNSPLHF
few	NA	TRBV10-3	TRBJ1-2	TGTGCCATCAGTGAGTCAGGAGGGATGGCCTATGGCTACACCTTC	CAISESGGMAYGYTF
few	NA	TRBV5-6	TRBJ1-2	TGTGCCAGCAGTTTATTGGGACCTAACTATGGCTACACCTTC	CASSLLGPNYGYTF
NA	NA	TRBV2	TRBJ1-2	TGTGCCAGCAGTGACGTCGGCGGGGGCAGTGGCTACACCTTC	CASSDVGGGSGYTF
NA	TRBD1	TRBV14	TRBJ1-6	TGTGCCAGCAGCCGCGGACAGGGTGTACGATCACCCCTCCACTTT	CASSRGQGVRSPLHF
NA	NA	TRBV12-3/TRBV12-4	TRBJ2-5	TGTGCCAGCAGGCGGGACTTGCAAGAGACCCAGTACTTC	CASRRDLQETQYF
NA	NA	TRBV12-3/TRBV12-4	TRBJ1-5	TGTGCCAGCAGTTTACAGGGGCCCAATCAGCCCCAGCATTTT	CASSLQGPNQPQHF
NA	NA	TRBV29-1	TRBJ2-3	TGCAGCGTCAGGGACGGAGCTAGCACAGATACGCAGTATTTT	CSVRDGASTDTQYF
NA	TRBD1	TRBV2	TRBJ1-2	TGTGCCAGCAGTGTGACAGGGGGCTATGGCCACACCTTC	CASSVTGGYGHTF
many	TRBD1	TRBV13	TRBJ1-6	TGTGCCAGCGGGACAGGCGGCTCACCCCTCCACTTT	CASGTGGSPLHF
NA	TRBD1	TRBV29-1	TRBJ1-2	TGCAGCGGTGACAGGGTAGCCCCCTATGGCTACACCTTC	CSGDRVAPYGYTF
few	NA	TRBV12-3/TRBV12-4	TRBJ1-2	TGTGCCAGCAGGTCATTCGGACAGAACCTGGGCTACACCTTC	CASRSFGQNLGYTF
few	NA	TRBV20-1	TRBJ1-5	TGCAGTGCTAGAAAGGGAGGGGATCAGCCCCAGCATTTT	CSARKGGDQPQHF
once	TRBD1	TRBV7-9	TRBJ2-5	TGTGCCAGCGGTCAGGGGGCAGGTTTACAGGAGTACTTC	CASGQGAGLQEYF
few	TRBD1	TRBV7-9	TRBJ1-2	TGTGCCAGCAGCTCGCCGGGACAGGGAAGCTTC	CASSSPGQGSF
few	TRBD1	TRBV20-1	TRBJ1-5	TGCAGTGCTAGAGATGGGGACAGGTCTAGCAATCAGCCCCAGCATTTT	CSARDGDRSSNQPQHF
few	NA	TRBV5-8	TRBJ1-2	TGTGCCAGCAGCTTGTACAGGGACGCTAACTATGGCTACACCTTC	CASSLYRDANYGYTF
NA	NA	TRBV7-2	TRBJ2-7	TGTGCCGGCAGCTTAGCCGGGGGTAGCTACGAGCAGTACTTC	CAGSLAGGSYEQYF